This T cell receptor beta chain was documented in a study of identical twins. Study-wide results and caveats: Fewer insertions were carried by abundant cord blood beta clonotypes, but none was seen in memory repertoires. Models predicted less out-of-frame TCR alpha sharing in monozygotic twins than was found.

The CDR3 has 14 amino acids. V lost 4 bases, J lost 5 bases, and 5 bases stayed unmatched. In TCRdb, the 5' RACE reads were re-called with MiXCR into one record per CDR3 protein. In the table there are 700,000 to 950,000 distinct CDR3 sequences, 12% of which are singletons. With regard to this clonotype: Its antigen is not identified.

Another study also made use of these data, one on yellow fever vaccine responses in identical twins. This second study notes: Twins reportedly mounted vaccine T cell responses that seemed partly convergent, partly personalized.

The chain couples TRBV12-3 or TRBV12-4 to TRBJ2-5; 9 bases line up with TRBD1. The source is a woman under 30 in good health. Sequences were obtained from PBMCs. The CDR3 is CASSSQGAWETQYF. The CDR3, as DNA: TGTGCCAGCAGTTCACAGGGGGCCTGGGAGACCCAGTACTTC.